This record covers a single T cell receptor beta chain. The antigen is not known. Regions amplified from RNA transcripts were the TCR beta CDR3 regions. HTBI primers were employed in a first-round RT-PCR of the TCR CDR3. TCRdb re-analysed the multiplex PCR reads in MiXCR, keeping a single row per CDR3 protein. The profile covers 410,000 or so distinct CDR3 sequences, with roughly 14% appearing a single time and 13% taken by the ten largest. Used for diagnoses were clinical symptoms, serum thyroxine and TRAb, thyroid ultrasound and orbital computed tomography. Each 10 ml fresh peripheral blood draw supplied the PBMCs. This sample stems from a study of T cells in Graves' hyperthyroidism and ophthalmopathy. Study-level findings and limits: Ophthalmopathy and stable hyperthyroidism were told apart by a 13 V-J model.

Trimming left V 6 bases short and J 2 bases short, with 11 bases between. This CDR3 comprises 13 residues. CDR1 is DFQATT, CDR2 SNEGSKA, per germline (reference sequence). The TCR comes from a man younger than 35 with Graves' ophthalmopathy. The specimen was blood. This chain joins TRBV20-1 and TRBJ2-1, with D possibly matching TRBD1 (5 bases). In nucleotides, the CDR3 is TGCAGTGCGATGGCAGGGCCCTACAATGAGCAGTTCTTC. Its translation: CSAMAGPYNEQFF.